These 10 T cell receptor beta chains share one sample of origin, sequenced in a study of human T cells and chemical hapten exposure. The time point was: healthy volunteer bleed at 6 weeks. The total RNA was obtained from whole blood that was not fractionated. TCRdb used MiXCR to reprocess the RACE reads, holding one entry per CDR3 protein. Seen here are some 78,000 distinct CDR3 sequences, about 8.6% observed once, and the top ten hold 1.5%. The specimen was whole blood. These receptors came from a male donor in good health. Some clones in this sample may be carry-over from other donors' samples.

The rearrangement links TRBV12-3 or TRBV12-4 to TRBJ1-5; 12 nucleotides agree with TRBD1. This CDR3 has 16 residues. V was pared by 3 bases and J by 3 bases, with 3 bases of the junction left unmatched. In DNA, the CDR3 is TGTGCCAGCAGTTTGGGGGACAGGGGGCCCAATCAGCCCCAGCATTTT. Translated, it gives CASSLGDRGPNQPQHF.

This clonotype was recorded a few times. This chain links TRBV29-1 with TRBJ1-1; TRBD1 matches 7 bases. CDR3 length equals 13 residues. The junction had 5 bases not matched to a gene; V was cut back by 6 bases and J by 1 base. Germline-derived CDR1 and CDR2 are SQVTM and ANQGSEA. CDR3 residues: CSVRGQTNTEAFF. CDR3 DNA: TGCAGCGTGAGGGGACAGACGAACACTGAAGCTTTCTTT.

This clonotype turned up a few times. The CDR3 here is CASSPVEGRQGYEQYF. For the CDR3, the DNA is TGTGCCAGCAGCCCCGTTGAGGGGAGACAGGGCTACGAGCAGTACTTC. The chain carries TRBV5-5 and TRBJ2-7; 7 bases match TRBD1. Germline V lookup: CDR1 SGHKS, CDR2 YYEKEE (reference sequence). V lost 4 bases to trimming and J lost 3 bases; unmatched junction nucleotides: 13. The CDR3 runs 16 residues.

The CDR3 region has the DNA TGTGCCAGCAGTGGACCGACAGTCAATCAGCCCCAGCATTTT. Translation gives CASSGPTVNQPQHF. The chain couples TRBV6-1 to TRBJ1-5; TRBD1 is a possible D gene (5 bases). CDR1 is MNHNS, CDR2 SASEGT, per germline. CDR3 length equals 14 residues. Trimming cost V 4 bases and J 3 bases, with 10 bases left between them.

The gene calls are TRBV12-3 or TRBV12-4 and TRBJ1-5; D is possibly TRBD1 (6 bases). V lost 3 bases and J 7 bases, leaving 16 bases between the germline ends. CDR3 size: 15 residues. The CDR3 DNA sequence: TGTGCCAGCAGTTTCGGCACAGGGATCGAACAGCCCCAGCATTTT. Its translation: CASSFGTGIEQPQHF.

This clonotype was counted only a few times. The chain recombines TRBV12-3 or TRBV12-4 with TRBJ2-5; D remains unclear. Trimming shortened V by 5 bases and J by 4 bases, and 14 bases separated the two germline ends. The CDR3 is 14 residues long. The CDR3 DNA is TGTGCCAGCAGTCAGCATGTGGGTGGAGAGACCCAGTACTTC. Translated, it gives CASSQHVGGETQYF.

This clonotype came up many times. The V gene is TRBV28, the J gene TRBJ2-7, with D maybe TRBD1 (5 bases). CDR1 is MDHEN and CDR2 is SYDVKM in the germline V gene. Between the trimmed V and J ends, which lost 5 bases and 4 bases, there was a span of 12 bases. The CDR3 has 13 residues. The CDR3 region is CASSLRGTYEQYF. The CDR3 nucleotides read TGTGCCAGCAGTCTTAGGGGAACGTACGAGCAGTACTTC.

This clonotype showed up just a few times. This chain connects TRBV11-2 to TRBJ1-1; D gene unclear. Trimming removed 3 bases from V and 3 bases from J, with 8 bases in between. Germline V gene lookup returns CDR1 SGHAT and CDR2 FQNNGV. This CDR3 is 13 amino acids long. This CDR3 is CASSFKGDTEAFF. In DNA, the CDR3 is TGTGCCAGCAGCTTCAAAGGAGACACTGAAGCTTTCTTT.

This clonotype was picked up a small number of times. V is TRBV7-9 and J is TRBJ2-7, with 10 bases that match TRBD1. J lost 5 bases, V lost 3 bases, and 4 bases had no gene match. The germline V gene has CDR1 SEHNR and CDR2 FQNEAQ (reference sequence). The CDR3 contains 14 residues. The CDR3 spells CASSLTGGADEQYF. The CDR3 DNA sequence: TGTGCCAGCAGCTTGACAGGGGGCGCCGACGAGCAGTACTTC.

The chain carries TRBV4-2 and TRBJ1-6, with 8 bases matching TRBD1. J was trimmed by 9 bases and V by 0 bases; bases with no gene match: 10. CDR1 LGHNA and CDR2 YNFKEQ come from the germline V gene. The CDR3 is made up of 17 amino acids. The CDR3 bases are TGTGCCAGCAGCCAAGATAACGGGGGGACAGGAGTTTCACCCCTCCACTTT. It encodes CASSQDNGGTGVSPLHF.